The 2 T cell receptor beta chains presented below share a single source sample, sequenced in a study of shared clonotypes between healthy human individuals. Assay used: immunoSEQ multiplex PCR; TCRdb lists only in-frame clones, some missing. The data show 98,000 or so clones, 55% to 70% seen once. Sequences were obtained from memory CD8+ T cells sorted from blood. The subset here: CD45RO+ cells pooled with CCR7-negative TemRA cells. The receptor source for this set is a woman aged 25 to 39 in good health.

This chain connects TRBV9 to TRBJ2-7, with D perhaps being TRBD1 or TRBD2 (5 bases each). CDR3 length: 15 residues. V gave up 0 bases and J gave up 5 bases, with 15 bases separating them. Germline V gene data show CDR1 as SGDLS and CDR2 as YYNGEE. The CDR3 nucleotides read TGTGCCAGCAGCGTAGCTTGGGGGACGGGAAACGAGCAGTACTTC. Translated, it gives CASSVAWGTGNEQYF.

V usage is TRBV7-9 and J usage is TRBJ2-7; no firm D call. CDR1 and CDR2 from the germline V gene are SEHNR and FQNEAQ (reference sequence). This CDR3 spans 12 amino acids. The ends were cut back, 5 bases at V and 4 bases at J, with 9 bases in the middle. The CDR3 reads CASSRASYEQYF. CDR3 bases: TGTGCCAGCAGCCGGGCGTCTTACGAGCAGTACTTC.